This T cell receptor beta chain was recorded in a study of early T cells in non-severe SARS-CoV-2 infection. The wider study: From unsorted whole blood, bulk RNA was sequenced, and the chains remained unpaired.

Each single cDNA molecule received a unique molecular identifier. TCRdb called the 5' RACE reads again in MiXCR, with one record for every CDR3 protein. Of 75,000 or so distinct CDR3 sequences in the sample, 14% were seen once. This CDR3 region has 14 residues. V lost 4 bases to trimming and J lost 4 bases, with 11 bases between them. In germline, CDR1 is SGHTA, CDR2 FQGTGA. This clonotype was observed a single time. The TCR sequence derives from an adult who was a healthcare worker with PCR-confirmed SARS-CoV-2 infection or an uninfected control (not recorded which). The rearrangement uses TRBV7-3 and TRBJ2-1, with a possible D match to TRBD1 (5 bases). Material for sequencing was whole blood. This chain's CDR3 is CASSSDRVYNEQFF. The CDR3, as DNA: TGTGCCAGCAGCTCCGACAGAGTATACAATGAGCAGTTCTTC.